Sequencing of this T cell receptor (beta chain) was carried out in a study of T cell clonality in common variable immunodeficiency. General study results and limits: Common variable immunodeficiency TCR beta sequences reportedly had fewer deletions and N-nucleotide insertions.

Sequencing was performed with immunoSEQ multiplex PCR; in TCRdb, only in-frame clones are kept and a portion is missing. Recorded here are 35,000 to 50,000 clones, none singletons. This clone was counted many times. What it recognizes is unknown. This clonotype was sampled from a person aged 18 to 70 in good health. The sequenced sample was peripheral blood mononuclear cells.

This CDR3 is CASRYDRVTYEQYF. The CDR3 bases that were read are TGTGCCAGCAGGTATGACAGGGTAACCTACGAG. This sequence joins TRBV28 and TRBJ2-7, with 7 bases fitting TRBD1. The read terminates 3 residues ahead of where the CDR3 ends, so the germline J gene completes it. The germline V gene encodes CDR1 MDHEN and CDR2 SYDVKM. The J segment lost 2 bases and the V segment lost 6 bases, leaving 7 bases of the junction unmatched. CDR3 size: 14 residues.